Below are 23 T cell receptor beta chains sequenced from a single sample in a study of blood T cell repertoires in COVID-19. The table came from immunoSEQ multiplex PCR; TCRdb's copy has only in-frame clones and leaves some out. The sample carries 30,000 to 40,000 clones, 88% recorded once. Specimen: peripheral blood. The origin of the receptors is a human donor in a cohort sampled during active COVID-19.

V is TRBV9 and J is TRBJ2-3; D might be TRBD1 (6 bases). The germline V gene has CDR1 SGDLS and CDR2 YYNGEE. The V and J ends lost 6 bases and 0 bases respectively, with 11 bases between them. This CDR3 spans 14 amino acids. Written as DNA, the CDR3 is TGTGCCAGCAACCGGGGACACAGCACAGATACGCAGTATTTT. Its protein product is CASNRGHSTDTQYF.

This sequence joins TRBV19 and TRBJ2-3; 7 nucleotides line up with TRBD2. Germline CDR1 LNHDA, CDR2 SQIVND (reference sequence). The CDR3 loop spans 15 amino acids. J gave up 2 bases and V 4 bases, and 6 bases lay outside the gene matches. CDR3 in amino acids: CASSRTSDSTDTQYF. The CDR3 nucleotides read TGTGCCAGTAGTAGAACTAGCGATTCCACAGATACGCAGTATTTT.

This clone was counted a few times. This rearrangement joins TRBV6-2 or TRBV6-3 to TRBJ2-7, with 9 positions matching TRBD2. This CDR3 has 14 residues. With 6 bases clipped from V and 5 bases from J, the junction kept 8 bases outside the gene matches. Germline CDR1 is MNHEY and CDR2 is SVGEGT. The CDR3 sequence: CASSSPGTSNEQYF. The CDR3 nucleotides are TGTGCCAGCAGCTCCCCCGGGACTAGCAACGAGCAGTACTTC.

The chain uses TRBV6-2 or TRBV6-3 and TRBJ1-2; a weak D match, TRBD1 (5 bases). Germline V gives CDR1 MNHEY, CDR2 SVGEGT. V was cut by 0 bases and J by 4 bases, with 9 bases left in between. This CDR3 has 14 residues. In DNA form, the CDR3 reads TGTGCCAGCAGTTACTCGACAGCAAGCTATGGCTACACCTTC. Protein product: CASSYSTASYGYTF.

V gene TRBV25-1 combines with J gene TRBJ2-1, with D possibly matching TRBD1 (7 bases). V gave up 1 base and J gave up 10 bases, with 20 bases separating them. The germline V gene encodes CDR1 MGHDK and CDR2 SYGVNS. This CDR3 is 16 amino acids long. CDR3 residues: CASSESGSRGKGEQFF. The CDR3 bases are TGTGCCAGCAGTGAATCCGGGAGCAGGGGGAAGGGCGAGCAGTTCTTC.

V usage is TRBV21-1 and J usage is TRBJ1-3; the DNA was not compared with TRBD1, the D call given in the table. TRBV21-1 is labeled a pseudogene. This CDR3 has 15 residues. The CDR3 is CASSKRGSSGNTIYF. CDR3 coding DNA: TGTGCCAGCAGCAAAAGGGGCAGCTCTGGAAACACCATATATTTT.

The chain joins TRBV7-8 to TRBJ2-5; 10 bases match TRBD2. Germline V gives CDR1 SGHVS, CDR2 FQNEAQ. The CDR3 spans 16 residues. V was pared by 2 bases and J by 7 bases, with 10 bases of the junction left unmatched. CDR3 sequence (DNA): TGTGCCAGCAGCTTACGAGATGCGGTAGCGGGAGGGACCCAGTACTTC. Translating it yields CASSLRDAVAGGTQYF. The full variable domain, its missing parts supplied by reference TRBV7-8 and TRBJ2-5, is GAGVSQSPRYKVAKRGQDVALRCDPISGHVSLFWYQQALGQGPEFLTYFQNEAQLDKSGLPSDRFFAERPEGSVSTLKIQRTQQEDSAVYLCASSLRDAVAGGTQYFGPGTRLLVL.

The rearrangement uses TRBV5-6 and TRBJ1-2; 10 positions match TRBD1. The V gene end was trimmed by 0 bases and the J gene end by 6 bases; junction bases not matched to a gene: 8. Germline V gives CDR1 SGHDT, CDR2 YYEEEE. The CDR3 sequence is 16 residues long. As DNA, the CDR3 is TGTGCCAGCAGCTTGGGAGTGAGACAGGGGGCTCATGGCTACACCTTC. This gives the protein CASSLGVRQGAHGYTF. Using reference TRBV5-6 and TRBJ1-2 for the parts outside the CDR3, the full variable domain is DAGVTQSPTHLIKTRGQQVTLRCSPKSGHDTVSWYQQALGQGPQFIFQYYEEEERQRGNFPDRFSGHQFPNYSSELNVNALLLGDSALYLCASSLGVRQGAHGYTFGSGTRLTVV.

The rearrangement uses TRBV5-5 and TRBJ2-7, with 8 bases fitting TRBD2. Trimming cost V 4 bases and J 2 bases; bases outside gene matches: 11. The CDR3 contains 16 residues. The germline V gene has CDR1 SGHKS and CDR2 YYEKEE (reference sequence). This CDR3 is CASSRRIAGPTYEQYF. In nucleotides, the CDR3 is TGTGCCAGCAGCCGCCGAATAGCGGGACCGACCTACGAGCAGTACTTC.

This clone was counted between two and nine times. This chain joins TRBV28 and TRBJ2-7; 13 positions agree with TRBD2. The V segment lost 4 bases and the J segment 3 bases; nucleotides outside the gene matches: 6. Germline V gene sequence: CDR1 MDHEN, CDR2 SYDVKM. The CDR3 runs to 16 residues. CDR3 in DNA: TGTGCCAGCAGTTCCAGCTGGACTAGCGGGAGCTACGAGCAGTACTTC. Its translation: CASSSSWTSGSYEQYF. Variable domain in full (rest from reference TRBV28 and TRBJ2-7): DVKVTQSSRYLVKRTGEKVFLECVQDMDHENMFWYRQDPGLGLRLIYFSYDVKMKEKGDIPEGYSVSREKKERFSLILESASTNQTSMYLCASSSSWTSGSYEQYFGPGTRLTVT.

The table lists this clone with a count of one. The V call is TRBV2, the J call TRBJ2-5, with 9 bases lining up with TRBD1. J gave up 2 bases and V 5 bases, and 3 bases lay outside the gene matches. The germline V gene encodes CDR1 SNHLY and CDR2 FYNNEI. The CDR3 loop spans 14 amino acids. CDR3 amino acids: CASSSGQGQETQYF. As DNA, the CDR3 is TGTGCCAGCAGTTCGGGACAGGGACAAGAGACCCAGTACTTC.

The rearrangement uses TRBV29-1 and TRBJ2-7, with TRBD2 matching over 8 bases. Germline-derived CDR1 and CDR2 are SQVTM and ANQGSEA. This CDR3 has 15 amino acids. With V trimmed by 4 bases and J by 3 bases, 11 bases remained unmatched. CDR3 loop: CSVGGPGGEGYEQYF. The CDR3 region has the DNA TGCAGCGTTGGAGGGCCGGGGGGGGAAGGCTACGAGCAGTACTTC.

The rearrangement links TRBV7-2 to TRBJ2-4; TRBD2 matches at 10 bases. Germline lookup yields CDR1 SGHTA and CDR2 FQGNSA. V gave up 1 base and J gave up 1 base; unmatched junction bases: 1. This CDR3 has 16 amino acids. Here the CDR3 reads CASSLVSGGAKNIQYF. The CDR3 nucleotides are TGTGCCAGCAGCTTAGTTAGCGGGGGGGCCAAAAACATTCAGTACTTC.

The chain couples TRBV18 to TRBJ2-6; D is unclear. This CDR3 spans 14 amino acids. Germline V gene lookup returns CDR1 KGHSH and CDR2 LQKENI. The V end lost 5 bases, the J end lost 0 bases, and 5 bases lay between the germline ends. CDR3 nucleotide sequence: TGTGCCAGCTCAACCGGCTCTGGGGCCAACGTCCTGACTTTC. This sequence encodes CASSTGSGANVLTF.

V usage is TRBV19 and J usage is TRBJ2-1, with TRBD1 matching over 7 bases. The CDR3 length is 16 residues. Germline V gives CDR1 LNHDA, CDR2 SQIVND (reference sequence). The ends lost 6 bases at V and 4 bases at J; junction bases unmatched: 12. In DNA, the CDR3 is TGTGCCAGTAGCTGGGACAGCCAACCTAGATACAATGAGCAGTTCTTC. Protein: CASSWDSQPRYNEQFF.

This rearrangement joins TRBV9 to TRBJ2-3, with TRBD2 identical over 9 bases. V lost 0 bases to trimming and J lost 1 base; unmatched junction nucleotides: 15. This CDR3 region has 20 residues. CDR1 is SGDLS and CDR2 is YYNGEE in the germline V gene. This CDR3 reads CASSVAGVGSGSPRTDTQYF. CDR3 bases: TGTGCCAGCAGCGTAGCAGGGGTGGGTAGCGGGAGCCCTCGCACAGATACGCAGTATTTT.

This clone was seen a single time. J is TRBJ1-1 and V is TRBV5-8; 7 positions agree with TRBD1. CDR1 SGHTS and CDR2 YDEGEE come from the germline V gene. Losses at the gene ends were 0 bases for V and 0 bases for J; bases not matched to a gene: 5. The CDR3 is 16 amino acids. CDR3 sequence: CASSLGTGNMNTEAFF. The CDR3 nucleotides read TGTGCCAGCAGCTTGGGGACAGGCAACATGAACACTGAAGCTTTCTTT.

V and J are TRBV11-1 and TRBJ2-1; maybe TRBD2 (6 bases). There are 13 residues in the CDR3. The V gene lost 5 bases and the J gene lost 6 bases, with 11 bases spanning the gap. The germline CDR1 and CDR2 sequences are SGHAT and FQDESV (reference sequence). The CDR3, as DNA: TGTGCCAGCAGCCTCATGCGGGGCAATGAGCAGTTCTTC. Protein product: CASSLMRGNEQFF.

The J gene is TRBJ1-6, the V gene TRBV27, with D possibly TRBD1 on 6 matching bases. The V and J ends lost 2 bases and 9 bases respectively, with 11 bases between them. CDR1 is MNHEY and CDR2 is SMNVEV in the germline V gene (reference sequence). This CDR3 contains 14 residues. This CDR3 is CASSLAGALSPLHF. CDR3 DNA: TGTGCCAGCAGTTTAGCGGGGGCACTTTCACCCCTCCACTTT.

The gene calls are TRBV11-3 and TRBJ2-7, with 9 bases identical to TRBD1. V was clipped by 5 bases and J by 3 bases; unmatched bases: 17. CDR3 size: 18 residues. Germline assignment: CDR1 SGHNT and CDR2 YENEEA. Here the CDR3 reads CASSPPGTGPYGDYEQYF. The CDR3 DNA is TGTGCCAGCAGCCCGCCCGGGACAGGGCCATACGGGGACTACGAGCAGTACTTC.

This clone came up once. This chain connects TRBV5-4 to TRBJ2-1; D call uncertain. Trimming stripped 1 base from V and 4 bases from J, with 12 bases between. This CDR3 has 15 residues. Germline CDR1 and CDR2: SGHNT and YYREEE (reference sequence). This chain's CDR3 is CASSLSYPPYNEQFF. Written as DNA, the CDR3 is TGTGCCAGCAGCTTGAGCTACCCCCCTTACAATGAGCAGTTCTTC.

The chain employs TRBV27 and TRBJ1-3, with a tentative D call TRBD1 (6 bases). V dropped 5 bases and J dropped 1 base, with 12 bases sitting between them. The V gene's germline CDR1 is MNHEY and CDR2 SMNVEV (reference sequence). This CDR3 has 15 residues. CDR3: CASSLTGLSGNTIYF. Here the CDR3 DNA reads TGTGCCAGCAGTCTTACAGGGTTATCTGGAAACACCATATATTTT.

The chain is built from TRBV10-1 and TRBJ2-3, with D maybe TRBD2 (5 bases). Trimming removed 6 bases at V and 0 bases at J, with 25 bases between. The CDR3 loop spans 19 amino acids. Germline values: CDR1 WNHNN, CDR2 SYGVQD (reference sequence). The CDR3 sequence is CASRDRGGRVNSSTDTQYF. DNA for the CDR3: TGCGCCAGCAGGGACCGGGGTGGTAGGGTGAACTCTAGCACAGATACGCAGTATTTT.